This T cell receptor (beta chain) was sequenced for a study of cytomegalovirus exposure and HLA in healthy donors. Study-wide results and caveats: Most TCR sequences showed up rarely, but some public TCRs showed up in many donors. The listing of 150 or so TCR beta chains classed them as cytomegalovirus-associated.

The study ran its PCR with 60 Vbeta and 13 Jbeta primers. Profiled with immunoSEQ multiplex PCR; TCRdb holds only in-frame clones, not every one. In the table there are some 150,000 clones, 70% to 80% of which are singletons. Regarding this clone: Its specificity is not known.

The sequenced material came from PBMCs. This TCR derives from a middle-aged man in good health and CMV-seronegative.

CDR3 in amino acids: CASRPTGVASYEQYF. The CDR3 region has the DNA TGTGCCAGCAGGCCCACAGGGGTTGCCTCCTACGAGCAGTACTTC. The chain is built from TRBV5-6 and TRBJ2-7; TRBD1 agrees at 7 bases. The V gene's germline CDR1 is SGHDT and CDR2 YYEEEE. The CDR3 length is 15 residues. Trimming removed 5 bases from V and 0 bases from J; junction bases left unmatched: 8.